This passage covers 2 T cell receptor beta chains from one sample sequenced in a study of T cells in women clearing cervical HPV infection. Generated by immunoSEQ multiplex PCR, the TCRdb table keeps only in-frame clones and is missing some. The repertoire shows around 31,000 clones; the top ten hold 4.2%. Source material: blood buffy coat. These receptors came from a woman between 18 and 70 years old with a cervical HPV16 infection that either progressed to CIN3+ or cleared (not recorded which).

As for this clone: Coverage ceases 3 residues before the CDR3 finishes, and the germline J gene fills in the end. The genes are TRBV27 and TRBJ2-7; 7 bases align to TRBD1. The CDR3 consists of 15 residues. CDR1 and CDR2 from the germline V gene are MNHEY and SMNVEV (reference sequence). Germline trimming cut 4 bases from V and 3 bases from J; bases unmatched to any gene: 9. The CDR3 is CASSSPGTEDYEQYF. CDR3 bases read: TGTGCCAGCAGTTCTCCCGGGACAGAAGACTACGAG.

As for this clone: The read finishes 3 residues shy of the CDR3 end, and the germline J gene is used to complete it. The rearrangement links TRBV7-2 to TRBJ1-2, with 7 bases matching TRBD1. The J segment lost 6 bases and the V segment lost 4 bases, leaving 11 bases of the junction unmatched. Germline CDR1 and CDR2: SGHTA and FQGNSA. CDR3 length: 15 residues. CDR3: CASSSTGVVVDGYTF. The sequenced part of the CDR3 DNA is TGTGCCAGCAGCTCTACAGGGGTAGTGGTCGATGGC.